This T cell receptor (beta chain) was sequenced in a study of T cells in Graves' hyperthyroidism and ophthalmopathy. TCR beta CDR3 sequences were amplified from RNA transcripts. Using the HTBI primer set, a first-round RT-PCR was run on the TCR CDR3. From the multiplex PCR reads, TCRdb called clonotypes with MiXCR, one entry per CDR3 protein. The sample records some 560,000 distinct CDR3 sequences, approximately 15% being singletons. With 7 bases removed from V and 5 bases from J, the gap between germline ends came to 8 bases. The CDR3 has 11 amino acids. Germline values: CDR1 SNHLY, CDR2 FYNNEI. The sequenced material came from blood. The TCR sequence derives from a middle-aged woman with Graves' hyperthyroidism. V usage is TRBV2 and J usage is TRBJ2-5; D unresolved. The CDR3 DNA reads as TGTGCCAGCACCCTTATGGAGACCCAGTACTTC. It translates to CASTLMETQYF.